This T cell receptor beta chain stems from a study of T cells in Graves' hyperthyroidism and ophthalmopathy. RNA transcripts gave rise to amplified TCR beta CDR3 regions. HTBI primers were employed in a first-round RT-PCR of the TCR CDR3. TCRdb reanalysed the multiplex PCR reads using MiXCR and keeps one entry per CDR3 protein. The sample has 300,000 to 450,000 distinct CDR3 sequences; about 12% are singletons. This clonotype was detected ten times or more. This sequence originates from a young woman with Graves' hyperthyroidism. The specimen sequenced was blood.

CDR3 loop: CASSISSGGRNEQFF. In nucleotides, the CDR3 is TGTGCCAGCAGTATATCTAGCGGGGGCCGCAATGAGCAGTTCTTC. The V and J genes are TRBV28 and TRBJ2-1; 10 bases map to TRBD2. V dropped 5 bases and J dropped 6; count of bases not matched to a gene: 7. The germline CDR1 and CDR2 sequences are MDHEN and SYDVKM. CDR3 length: 15 residues.